What follows is one T cell receptor beta chain and its context. In germline, CDR1 is SEHNR, CDR2 FQNEAQ (reference sequence). The CDR3 is 14 residues long. V was clipped by 5 bases and J by 4 bases, with 12 bases between them. This sample was included in a study of a mutant IDH1 vaccine in newly diagnosed glioma. Time point indicated: baseline, week 1 (first vaccination visit). Treatment meaning: pre-vaccination baseline after standard-of-care therapy. The assay was immunoSEQ multiplex PCR, and TCRdb's table has in-frame clones only and misses some. This sample has 98,000 or so clones, with approximately 90% found just once.

The receptor was derived from a woman aged 50 to 60 with glioma. The rearrangement joins TRBV7-9 to TRBJ1-5, with D perhaps TRBD1 (6 bases). The sequencing used PBMCs, collected from a glioma patient treated with radiotherapy, temozolomide or both. DNA of the CDR3: TGTGCCAGCAGCGCCCAGGGGAGTAATCAGCCCCAGCATTTT. This sequence encodes CASSAQGSNQPQHF.